The 10 T cell receptor beta chains below all came from one sample that was sequenced in a study of CD8 T cells in ankylosing spondylitis. TCRdb re-analysed the 5' RACE reads in MiXCR, keeping a single row per CDR3 protein. This sample carries about 140,000 distinct CDR3 sequences, over 10% of them seen once, and the ten largest clones take over 4%. The sequencing sample was made of blood, either unsorted or a sorted T cell fraction (not recorded which). These receptors were obtained from a female donor with ankylosing spondylitis or in good health (not recorded which).

This clonotype occurred many times. This chain connects TRBV9 to TRBJ1-1, with D possibly matching TRBD1 (5 bases). V lost 4 bases to trimming and J lost 4 bases, with 8 bases between them. The CDR3 runs 12 residues. Germline V lookup: CDR1 SGDLS, CDR2 YYNGEE. CDR3 in DNA: TGTGCCAGCAGCCCCCAGGGCACTGAAGCTTTCTTT. As protein: CASSPQGTEAFF.

This clonotype was observed many times. This rearrangement joins TRBV28 to TRBJ2-1; TRBD1 matches 9 bases. Germline V gives CDR1 MDHEN, CDR2 SYDVKM. V dropped 6 bases and J dropped 7; count of bases not matched to a gene: 4. CDR3 length equals 13 residues. This chain's CDR3 is CASSWTGANEQFF. For the CDR3, the DNA is TGTGCCAGCAGCTGGACAGGGGCAAATGAGCAGTTCTTC.

The V gene is TRBV20-1, the J gene TRBJ1-2; D gene ambiguous. V lost 0 bases to trimming and J lost 5 bases, with 10 bases between them. CDR1 and CDR2 (germline): DFQATT, SNEGSKA (reference sequence). CDR3 length equals 13 residues. CDR3 bases: TGCAGTGCTAGAGAGGGAAGAGGATATGGCTACACCTTC. Translation gives CSAREGRGYGYTF.

Details on this clonotype: A much larger clone sits a single nucleotide away, making a read error possible. The V call is TRBV5-1, the J call TRBJ1-1, with a tentative D call TRBD1 (5 bases). Per germline, CDR1 SGHRS and CDR2 YFSETQ. The CDR3 loop spans 15 amino acids. V gave up 4 bases and J gave up 5 bases, with 18 bases separating them. The CDR3 is CASSPYGASGTEAFF. The CDR3 DNA sequence: TGCGCCAGCAGCCCGTACGGGGCGTCCGGGACTGAAGCTTTCTTT. The entire variable domain, with the rest obtained from reference TRBV5-1 and TRBJ1-1, is as follows: KAGVTQTPRYLIKTRGQQVTLSCSPISGHRSVSWYQQTPGQGLQFLFEYFSETQRNKGNFPGRFSGRQFSNSRSEMNVSTLELGDSALYLCASSPYGASGTEAFFGQGTRLTVV.

This clonotype has more than one count but fewer than ten. This may be a read error: a much more frequent sequence differs by one nucleotide. This sequence joins TRBV14 and TRBJ1-2, with D uncertain. The CDR3 contains 15 residues. Germline assignment: CDR1 SGHDN and CDR2 FVKESK. The CDR3: CASSQDRLEGYGYAF. The DNA for the CDR3 is TGTGCCAGCAGCCAAGATAGGTTGGAGGGTTATGGCTACGCCTTC.

This clonotype occurred many times. V is TRBV18 and J is TRBJ1-4, with TRBD1 matching over 11 bases. J lost 7 bases, V lost 0 bases, and 1 base had no gene match. The CDR3 consists of 15 residues. The V gene's germline CDR1 is KGHSH and CDR2 LQKENI. CDR3 in DNA: TGTGCCAGCTCACCACCGGACAGGGGGCCTGAAAAACTGTTTTTT. Encoded protein: CASSPPDRGPEKLFF.

This clonotype was counted many times. The V gene is TRBV7-2, the J gene TRBJ1-3; D is uncertain. Per the germline V gene, CDR1 is SGHTA and CDR2 is FQGNSA. The CDR3 is 12 residues long. With 5 bases removed from V and 4 bases from J, the gap between germline ends came to 6 bases. This CDR3 reads CASSPSGNTIYF. CDR3 coding DNA: TGTGCCAGCAGCCCCTCCGGAAACACCATATATTTT.

This clonotype was observed many times. The V call is TRBV29-1, the J call TRBJ2-5; perhaps TRBD2 as D (6 bases). Deletions cut 4 bases from V and 1 base from J, with 13 bases between. CDR3 length equals 14 residues. Germline V gene sequence: CDR1 SQVTM, CDR2 ANQGSEA. The CDR3 region is CSVGWGVIQETQYF. The CDR3 DNA reads TGCAGCGTTGGTTGGGGGGTTATCCAAGAGACCCAGTACTTC.

Ten or more counts support this clonotype. This chain joins TRBV29-1 and TRBJ2-1, with D perhaps being TRBD1 or TRBD2 (5 bases each). Germline CDR1 reads SQVTM; CDR2 reads ANQGSEA. The CDR3 is 15 amino acids. The V and J ends lost 4 bases and 0 bases respectively, with 13 bases between them. CDR3 in DNA: TGCAGCGTTGTTGTGTTTGGGGGCTCCTACAATGAGCAGTTCTTC. Translating it yields CSVVVFGGSYNEQFF.

This clonotype was seen many times. V gene TRBV5-1 combines with J gene TRBJ1-1; TRBD1 is a possible D gene (5 bases). Per germline, CDR1 SGHRS and CDR2 YFSETQ. Trimming stripped 0 bases from V and 4 bases from J, with 13 bases between. There are 15 residues in the CDR3. CDR3 nucleotides: TGCGCCAGCAGCTTGGGGGGGATAAGGGGCACTGAAGCTTTCTTT. It yields the protein CASSLGGIRGTEAFF.